The clone carrying this TCR beta chain has a handful of counts. The CDR3 has 15 residues. Per the germline V gene, CDR1 is SGHTA and CDR2 is FQGNSA. V was trimmed by 1 base and J by 2 bases, leaving 12 bases between them. The record originates from a study of blood T cell repertoires in COVID-19. Generated by immunoSEQ multiplex PCR, the TCRdb table keeps only in-frame clones and is missing some. Among more than 450,000 clones, around 87% were seen once, and the ten largest hold roughly 0.7%. This TCR derives from a woman under 30 who had recovered from COVID-19. The V gene is TRBV7-2, the J gene TRBJ2-7; D is undetermined. Sequencing was performed on PBMCs or T cells enriched from blood (not recorded which). The CDR3 coding sequence is TGTGCCAGCAGCTTAGATTGGGTTAGCACCTACGAGCAGTACTTC. Translated, it gives CASSLDWVSTYEQYF.